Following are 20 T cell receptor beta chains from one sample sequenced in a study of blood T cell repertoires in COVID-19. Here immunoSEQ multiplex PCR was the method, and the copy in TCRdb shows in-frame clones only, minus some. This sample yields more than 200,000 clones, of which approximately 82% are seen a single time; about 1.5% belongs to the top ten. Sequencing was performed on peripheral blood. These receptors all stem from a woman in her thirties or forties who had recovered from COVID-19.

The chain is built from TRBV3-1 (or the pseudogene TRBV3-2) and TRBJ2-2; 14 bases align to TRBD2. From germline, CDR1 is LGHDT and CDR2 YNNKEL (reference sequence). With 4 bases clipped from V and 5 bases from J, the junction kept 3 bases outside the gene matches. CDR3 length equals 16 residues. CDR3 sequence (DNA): TGTGCCAGCAGCCCCTGGACTAGCGGGGGGACCGGGGAGCTGTTTTTT. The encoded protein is CASSPWTSGGTGELFF.

In DNA, the CDR3 is TGTGCCAGCAGCCAAGATCCGATCAGAATGAACACTGAAGCTTTCTTT. Protein: CASSQDPIRMNTEAFF. The chain is built from TRBV4-2 and TRBJ1-1; no reliable D call. Trimming stripped 0 bases from V and 0 bases from J, with 11 bases between. The CDR3 spans 16 residues. The germline V gene encodes CDR1 LGHNA and CDR2 YNFKEQ.

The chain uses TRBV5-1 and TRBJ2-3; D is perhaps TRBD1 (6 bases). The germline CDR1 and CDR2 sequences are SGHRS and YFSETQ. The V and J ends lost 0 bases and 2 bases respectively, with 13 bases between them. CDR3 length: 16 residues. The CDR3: CASSLAGVDLTDTQYF. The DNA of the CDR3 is TGCGCCAGCAGCTTGGCAGGGGTTGATCTCACAGATACGCAGTATTTT.

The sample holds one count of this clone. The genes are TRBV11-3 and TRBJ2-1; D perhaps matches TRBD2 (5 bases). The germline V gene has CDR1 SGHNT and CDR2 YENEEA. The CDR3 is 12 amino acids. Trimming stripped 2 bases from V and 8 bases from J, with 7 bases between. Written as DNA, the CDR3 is TGTGCCAGCAGCTTAATCGGGGATGAGCAGTTCTTC. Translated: CASSLIGDEQFF.

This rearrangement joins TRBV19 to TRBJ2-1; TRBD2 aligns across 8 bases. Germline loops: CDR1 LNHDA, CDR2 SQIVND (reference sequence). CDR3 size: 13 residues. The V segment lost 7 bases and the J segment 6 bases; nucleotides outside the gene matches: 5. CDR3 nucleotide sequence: TGTGCCAGTAATAACGGACTAGCCAATGAGCAGTTCTTC. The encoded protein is CASNNGLANEQFF.

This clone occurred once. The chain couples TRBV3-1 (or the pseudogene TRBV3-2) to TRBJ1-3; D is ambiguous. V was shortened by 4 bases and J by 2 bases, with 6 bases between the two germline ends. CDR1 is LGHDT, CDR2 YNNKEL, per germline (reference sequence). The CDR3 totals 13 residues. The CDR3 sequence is CASSPFTGNTIYF. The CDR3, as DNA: TGTGCCAGCAGCCCTTTTACTGGAAACACCATATATTTT.

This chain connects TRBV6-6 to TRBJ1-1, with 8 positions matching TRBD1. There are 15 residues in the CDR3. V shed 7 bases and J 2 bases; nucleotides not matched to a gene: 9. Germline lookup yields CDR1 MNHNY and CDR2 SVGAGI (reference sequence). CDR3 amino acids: CASNERRGRNTEAFF. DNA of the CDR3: TGTGCCAGCAACGAACGCAGGGGGCGAAACACTGAAGCTTTCTTT.

The CDR3 protein is CASSSGTGYNYGYTF. As DNA, the CDR3 is TGTGCCAGCAGCTCCGGGACAGGGTATAACTATGGCTACACCTTC. The genes are TRBV7-2 and TRBJ1-2; 9 bases map to TRBD1. Losses at the gene ends were 4 bases for V and 1 base for J; bases not matched to a gene: 4. CDR1 is SGHTA, CDR2 FQGNSA, per germline. CDR3 size: 15 residues.

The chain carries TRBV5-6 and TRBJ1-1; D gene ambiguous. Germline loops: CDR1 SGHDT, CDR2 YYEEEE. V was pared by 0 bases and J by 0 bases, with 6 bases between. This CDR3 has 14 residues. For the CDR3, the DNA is TGTGCCAGCAGCTTGGTTTCGGTGAACACTGAAGCTTTCTTT. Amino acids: CASSLVSVNTEAFF.

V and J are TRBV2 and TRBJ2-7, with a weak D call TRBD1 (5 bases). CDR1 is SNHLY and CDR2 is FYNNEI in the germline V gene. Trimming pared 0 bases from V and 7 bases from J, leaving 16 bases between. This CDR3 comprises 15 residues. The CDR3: CASSEASGGAREQYF. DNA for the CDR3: TGTGCCAGCAGTGAAGCGTCGGGTGGGGCTAGGGAGCAGTACTTC.

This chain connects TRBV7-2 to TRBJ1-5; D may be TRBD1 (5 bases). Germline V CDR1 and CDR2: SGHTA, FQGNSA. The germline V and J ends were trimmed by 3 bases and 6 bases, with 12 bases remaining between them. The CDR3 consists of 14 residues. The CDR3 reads CASSLGREGQPQHF. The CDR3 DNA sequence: TGTGCCAGCAGCTTGGGCAGGGAAGGTCAGCCCCAGCATTTT.

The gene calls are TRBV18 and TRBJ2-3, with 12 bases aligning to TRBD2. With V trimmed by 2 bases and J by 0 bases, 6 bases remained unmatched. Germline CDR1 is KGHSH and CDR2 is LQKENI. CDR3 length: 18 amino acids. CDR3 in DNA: TGTGCCAGCTCACCAACGACTAGCGGGGGAACTAGCACAGATACGCAGTATTTT. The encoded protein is CASSPTTSGGTSTDTQYF.

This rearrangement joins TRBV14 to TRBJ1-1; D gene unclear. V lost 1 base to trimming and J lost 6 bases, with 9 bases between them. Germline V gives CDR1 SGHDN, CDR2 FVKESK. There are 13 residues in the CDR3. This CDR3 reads CASSQGGGPEAFF. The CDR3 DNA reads TGTGCCAGCAGCCAAGGAGGCGGGCCTGAAGCTTTCTTT. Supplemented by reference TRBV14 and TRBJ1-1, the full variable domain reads EAGVTQFPSHSVIEKGQTVTLRCDPISGHDNLYWYRRVMGKEIKFLLHFVKESKQDESGMPNNRFLAERTGGTYSTLKVQPAELEDSGVYFCASSQGGGPEAFFGQGTRLTVV.

The DNA of the CDR3 is TGTGCCAGCAGTTTAAGGAGGGAAGCAGGCTACACCTTC. This translates into CASSLRREAGYTF. This rearrangement joins TRBV12-3 or TRBV12-4 to TRBJ1-2; D not certain. CDR3 size: 13 residues. Deletions cut 2 bases from V and 8 bases from J, with 12 bases between.

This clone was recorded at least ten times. The CDR3 loop is CASSLAVQGAYEQYF. Written as DNA, the CDR3 is TGTGCCAGCAGCTTAGCAGTACAGGGGGCCTACGAGCAGTACTTC. The rearrangement links TRBV7-6 to TRBJ2-7; 8 bases are shared with TRBD1. The CDR3 is made up of 15 amino acids. Germline trimming cut 0 bases from V and 2 bases from J; bases unmatched to any gene: 3. Per germline, CDR1 SGHVS and CDR2 FNYEAQ.

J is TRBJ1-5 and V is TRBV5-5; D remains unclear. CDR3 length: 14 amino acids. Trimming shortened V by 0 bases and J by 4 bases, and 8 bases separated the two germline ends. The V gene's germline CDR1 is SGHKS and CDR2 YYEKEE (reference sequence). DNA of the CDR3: TGTGCCAGCAGCTTGGGGGAGATTAATCAGCCCCAGCATTTT. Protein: CASSLGEINQPQHF.

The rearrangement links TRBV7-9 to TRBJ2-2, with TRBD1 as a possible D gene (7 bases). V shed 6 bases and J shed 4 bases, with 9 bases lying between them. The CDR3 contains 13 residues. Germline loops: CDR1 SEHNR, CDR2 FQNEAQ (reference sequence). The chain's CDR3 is CASRRDSTGELFF. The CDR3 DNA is TGTGCCAGCAGGCGGGACAGCACCGGGGAGCTGTTTTTT.

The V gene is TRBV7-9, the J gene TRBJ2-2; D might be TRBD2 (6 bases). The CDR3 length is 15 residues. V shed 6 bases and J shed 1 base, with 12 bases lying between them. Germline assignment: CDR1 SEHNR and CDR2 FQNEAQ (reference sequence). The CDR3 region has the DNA TGTGCCAGCAGAGATGCGGGGATGAACACCGGGGAGCTGTTTTTT. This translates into CASRDAGMNTGELFF.

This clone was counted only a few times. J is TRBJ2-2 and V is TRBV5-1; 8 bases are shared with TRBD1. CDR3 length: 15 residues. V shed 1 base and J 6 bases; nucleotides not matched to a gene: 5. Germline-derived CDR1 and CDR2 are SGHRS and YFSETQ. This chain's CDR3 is CASSLSPDRAGELFF. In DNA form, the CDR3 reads TGCGCCAGCAGCTTGTCCCCGGACAGGGCCGGGGAGCTGTTTTTT.

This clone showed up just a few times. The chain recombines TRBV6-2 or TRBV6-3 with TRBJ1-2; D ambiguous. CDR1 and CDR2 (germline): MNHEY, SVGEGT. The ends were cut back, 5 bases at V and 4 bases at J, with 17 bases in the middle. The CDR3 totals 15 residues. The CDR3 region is CASSTPMGRTYGYTF. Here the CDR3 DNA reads TGTGCCAGCAGTACCCCAATGGGGAGGACCTATGGCTACACCTTC.